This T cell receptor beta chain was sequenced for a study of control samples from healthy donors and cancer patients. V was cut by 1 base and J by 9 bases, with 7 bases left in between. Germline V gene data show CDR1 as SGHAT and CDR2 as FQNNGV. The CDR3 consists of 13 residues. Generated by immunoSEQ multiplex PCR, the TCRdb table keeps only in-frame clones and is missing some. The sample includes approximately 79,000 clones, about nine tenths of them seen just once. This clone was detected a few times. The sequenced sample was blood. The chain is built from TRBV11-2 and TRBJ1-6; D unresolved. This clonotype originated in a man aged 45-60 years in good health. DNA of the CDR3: TGTGCCAGCAGCTTAGCGAGTGGTTCACCCCTCCACTTT. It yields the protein CASSLASGSPLHF.